The rows below give T cell receptor beta chains drawn from one sample of a study of cytomegalovirus exposure and HLA in healthy donors. The repertoire was sequenced with immunoSEQ multiplex PCR; TCRdb's copy has only in-frame clones and lacks some. With about 55,000 clones in the sample, the ten largest clones hold about 10%. The source material was PBMCs. These receptors were taken from a man aged 50-60 years in good health and CMV-seropositive. Both conserved end residues are part of each CDR3. The D gene is left open where the match is weak.

>TRBJ1-1|TRBD1|TRBV5-1
TGCGCCAGCAGCCCGACCCAGGGGGCGAACACTGAAGCTTTCTTT
CASSPTQGANTEAFF
>TRBJ1-1|TRBD1|TRBV19
TGTGCCAGTAGTATTAGCGGGACAGCGAACACTGAAGCTTTCTTT
CASSISGTANTEAFF
>TRBJ2-7|TRBD2|TRBV4-3
TGCGCCAGCAGCCAAGAGCTAGCGGGTGCCTACGAGCAGTACTTC
CASSQELAGAYEQYF
>TRBJ2-5|TRBD1|TRBV2
TGTGCCAGCACCCTGGACAGGGGGCGTAAGTTCGACTTC
CASTLDRGRKFDF
>TRBJ2-1|NA|TRBV14
TGTGCCAGCAGCCAGGGCGGGTCCTACAATGAGCAGTTCTTC
CASSQGGSYNEQFF
>TRBJ2-3|TRBD2|TRBV30
TGTGCCTGGACTAGCGGGGAATCAGATAAGCAGTATTTT
CAWTSGESDKQYF
>TRBJ1-2|TRBD1|TRBV6-5
TGTGCCAGCAGAACAGGGGGCGCGGTTAATGGCTACACCTTC
CASRTGGAVNGYTF
>TRBJ1-1|TRBD1|TRBV2
TGTGCCAGCAGTGAAGGGGGGACAGTAACTGAAGCTTTCTTT
CASSEGGTVTEAFF
>TRBJ2-1|NA|TRBV18
TGTGCCAGCTCACCAGGAGGGGTCGGTGAGCAGTTCTTC
CASSPGGVGEQFF
>TRBJ2-1|TRBD1|TRBV6-5
TGTGCCAGCAGTTACGGGACAGGGGCCAATGAGCAGTTCTTC
CASSYGTGANEQFF
>TRBJ2-7|TRBD2|TRBV6-6
TGTGCCAGCAGTTTGACTAGCGGGAGCCCAGGAGAGCAGTACTTC
CASSLTSGSPGEQYF
>TRBJ1-1|NA|TRBV20-1
TGCAGTGCCCCTCTAAACACTGAAGCTTTCTTT
CSAPLNTEAFF
>TRBJ1-2|TRBD1|TRBV7-3
TGTGCCAGCAGCCCCTCGACAGGGGACGGCTACACCTTC
CASSPSTGDGYTF
>TRBJ1-1|NA|TRBV5-5
TGTGCCAGCAGCTCGCGCCTACAGGCGGGGACCACTGAAGCTTTCTTT
CASSSRLQAGTTEAFF
>TRBJ1-5|NA|TRBV5-1
TGCGCCAGCAGCTTGGAGGGGCAGGGAAATCAGCCCCAGCATTTT
CASSLEGQGNQPQHF
>TRBJ2-7|NA|TRBV5-1
TGCGCCAGCAGCGCACGTAAAGGGGCCTACGAGCAGTACTTC
CASSARKGAYEQYF
>TRBJ1-1|NA|TRBV6-5
TGTGCCAGCAGTTACTCGTATGACACTGAAGCTTTCTTT
CASSYSYDTEAFF
>TRBJ2-3|TRBD2|TRBV28
TGTGCCAGCAGTCGCGGGGGGCGGGTATCGGATACGCAGTATTTT
CASSRGGRVSDTQYF
>TRBJ2-1|NA|TRBV4-1
TGCGCCAGCAGCCAAGACTGGGAACAGGGCCTTCACAATGAGCAGTTCTTC
CASSQDWEQGLHNEQFF
>TRBJ1-2|NA|TRBV21-1
TGTGCCAGCAGCAAAGGGACAGGGGCCCACTATGGCTACACCTTC
CASSKGTGAHYGYTF
>TRBJ2-5|NA|TRBV5-1
TGCGCCAGCAGCCCAGGACTGACCTTCCAAGAGACCCAGTACTTC
CASSPGLTFQETQYF
>TRBJ2-7|TRBD1|TRBV4-1
TGCGCCAGCAGCCTACGACAGGGCTCCTACGAGCAGTACTTC
CASSLRQGSYEQYF
>TRBJ2-7|NA|TRBV28
TGTGCCAGCAGTTTTACGGCGAAAGGGGCCTACGAGCAGTACTTC
CASSFTAKGAYEQYF
>TRBJ1-6|NA|TRBV6-1
TGTGCCAGCAGTGAATGGAGGGGAGTTGATAATTCACCCCTCCACTTT
CASSEWRGVDNSPLHF
>TRBJ2-3|NA|TRBV28
TGTGCCAGCAGTTCAGGAGGGCCGGCAGATACGCAGTATTTT
CASSSGGPADTQYF
>TRBJ2-1|NA|TRBV28
TGTGCCAGAAGTTTCGACAATGAGCAGTTCTTC
CARSFDNEQFF
>TRBJ1-1|NA|TRBV23-1
TGCGCCAGCAGACCTATTCACGGGAGGAACACTGAAGCTTTCTTT
CASRPIHGRNTEAFF
>TRBJ2-2|TRBD1|TRBV6-1
TGTGCCAGCAGTGAATGGGACAGGGTGGGCACCGGGGAGCTGTTTTTT
CASSEWDRVGTGELFF
>TRBJ2-3|NA|TRBV18
TGTGCCAGCTCAACGAAGGGGGACACGCAGTATTTT
CASSTKGDTQYF
>TRBJ1-5|NA|TRBV4-3
TGCGCCAGCAGCCAAGTAAAGGGGAATCAGCCCCAGCATTTT
CASSQVKGNQPQHF
>TRBJ1-2|NA|TRBV6-5
TGTGCCAGCAGTCCGACACGCACGAACTATGGCTACACCTTC
CASSPTRTNYGYTF
>TRBJ1-2|NA|TRBV14
TGTGCCAGCAGCCTCACACACCCCGGGAGAGGGGAGAACTATGGCTACACCTTC
CASSLTHPGRGENYGYTF
>TRBJ1-1|TRBD1|TRBV5-1
TGCGCCAGCAGCTCGGGACAGGGGATGGACACTGAAGCTTTCTTT
CASSSGQGMDTEAFF
>TRBJ2-7|NA|TRBV30
TGTGCCTGGAGTGTAGGCGGAGGGCTCAACGAGCAGTACTTC
CAWSVGGGLNEQYF
>TRBJ1-2|TRBD1|TRBV28
TGTGCCAGCAGTTCCGGGACAGGGGCGTTACTCTATGGCTACACCTTC
CASSSGTGALLYGYTF
>TRBJ1-1|NA|TRBV5-5
TGTGCCAGCAGCTGGGAGGGGATGAACACTGAAGCTTTCTTT
CASSWEGMNTEAFF
>TRBJ1-6|NA|TRBV6-5
TGTGCCGGGCGAAGAACTGGAAATTCACCCCTCCACTTT
CAGRRTGNSPLHF
>TRBJ1-1|NA|TRBV2
TGTGCCAGCAGTCACAGGGTGTGGGAGAACACTGAAGCTTTCTTT
CASSHRVWENTEAFF
>TRBJ1-5|NA|TRBV30
TGTGCCTGGAGTGCAAACCGGACACCCTATAGCAATCAGCCCCAGCATTTT
CAWSANRTPYSNQPQHF
>TRBJ1-3|TRBD1|TRBV7-9
TGTGCCAGCAGCTTAGCAGGGGCGACAGGGTCTTCTGGAAACACCATATATTTT
CASSLAGATGSSGNTIYF
>TRBJ1-6|NA|TRBV28
TGTGCCAGCAGTTCAACTGCTTATAATTCACCCCTCCACTTT
CASSSTAYNSPLHF